The present TCR beta chain was sequenced within a study of blood T cell repertoires in COVID-19. Turning to the study itself: Both acute and convalescent COVID-19 samples were obtained from the United States, Italy and Spain. T cells, B-cell-depleted T cells, or PBMCs supplied cDNA or gDNA.

The V gene lost 1 base and the J gene lost 6 bases, with 12 bases spanning the gap. The CDR3 has 14 residues. The germline gives CDR1 SGHTA, CDR2 FQGNSA. Original analysis: Scientists estimated how many nucleated cells there were by amplifying reference gene primers. Produced via immunoSEQ multiplex PCR; TCRdb's table is partial and in-frame only. D and trimming were read from the DNA, whereas the V and J calls and clone size are those reported in that table. The sample includes approximately 210,000 clones, roughly four fifths of them seen just once. Sequencing was done on a sample of peripheral blood. The receptor's source is a woman in her thirties or forties with acute or convalescent COVID-19. The chain carries TRBV7-2 and TRBJ1-1; D gene uncertain. DNA of the CDR3: TGTGCCAGCAGCTTAGGGGCGCGGGTCGCTGAAGCTTTCTTT. It encodes CASSLGARVAEAFF.